These T cell receptor beta chains were read from a single sample in a study of blood T cell repertoires in COVID-19. The repertoire was sequenced with immunoSEQ multiplex PCR; TCRdb's copy has only in-frame clones and lacks some. The sample has about 190,000 clones, 84% seen once; the top ten hold roughly 3%. The sample taken for sequencing was PBMCs or T cells enriched from blood (not recorded which). These receptors were taken from a woman aged 30 to 39 who had recovered from COVID-19. Each CDR3 is given with its conserved first and last residue. Each record gives: CDR3 protein, CDR3 DNA, clone size, V gene, J gene, D gene. D genes are given only for firm matches. Clone size, where shown, is once, few, many, or a class for clones that have expanded.

CDR3 protein: CATSEGTGSKELFF
CDR3 DNA: TGTGCCACCAGTGAAGGGACAGGCAGCAAGGAACTGTTTTTT
clone size: -
V gene: TRBV24-1
J gene: TRBJ1-4
D gene: TRBD1

CDR3 protein: CASSIDLLAGTAYEQYF
CDR3 DNA: TGTGCCAGTAGTATAGACCTACTAGCGGGAACCGCCTACGAGCAGTACTTC
clone size: -
V gene: TRBV19
J gene: TRBJ2-7
D gene: TRBD2

CDR3 protein: CASSARARGGDFRWYNEQFF
CDR3 DNA: TGTGCCAGCAGTGCAAGGGCCCGAGGAGGGGACTTCCGATGGTACAATGAGCAGTTCTTC
clone size: once
V gene: TRBV2
J gene: TRBJ2-1
D gene: -

CDR3 protein: CATGQGRTQPQHF
CDR3 DNA: TGTGCCACAGGACAGGGGAGAACTCAGCCCCAGCATTTT
clone size: -
V gene: TRBV2
J gene: TRBJ1-5
D gene: TRBD1

CDR3 protein: CASRTQFWGENIQYF
CDR3 DNA: TGTGCCAGCAGGACACAGTTCTGGGGGGAAAACATTCAGTACTTC
clone size: -
V gene: TRBV28
J gene: TRBJ2-4
D gene: -

CDR3 protein: CASSQRQRNTEAFF
CDR3 DNA: TGCGCCAGCAGCCAAAGACAGCGGAACACTGAAGCTTTCTTT
clone size: -
V gene: TRBV5-1
J gene: TRBJ1-1
D gene: -

CDR3 protein: CASSYSLGGNQPQHF
CDR3 DNA: TGTGCCAGCAGTTACTCGTTAGGGGGCAATCAGCCCCAGCATTTT
clone size: -
V gene: TRBV6-2/TRBV6-3
J gene: TRBJ1-5
D gene: -

CDR3 protein: CASSQWGQLTFF
CDR3 DNA: TGTGCCAGCAGCCAGTGGGGACAGCTAACTTTCTTT
clone size: -
V gene: TRBV3-1/TRBV3-2
J gene: TRBJ1-1
D gene: TRBD1

CDR3 protein: CASSPRDSQYF
CDR3 DNA: TGTGCCAGCTCTCCACGGGACTCGCAGTATTTT
clone size: once
V gene: TRBV11-1
J gene: TRBJ2-3
D gene: -

CDR3 protein: CSVTGGGGPTGELFF
CDR3 DNA: TGCAGCGTTACGGGGGGGGGCGGCCCCACCGGGGAGCTGTTTTTT
clone size: -
V gene: TRBV29-1
J gene: TRBJ2-2
D gene: TRBD2

CDR3 protein: CASSLEGAQVTEAFF
CDR3 DNA: TGTGCCAGCAGCTTAGAGGGGGCGCAGGTCACTGAAGCTTTCTTT
clone size: once
V gene: TRBV7-8
J gene: TRBJ1-1
D gene: TRBD1

CDR3 protein: CASSFSTAANEQFF
CDR3 DNA: TGTGCCAGCAGCTTTAGTACAGCGGCCAATGAGCAGTTCTTC
clone size: -
V gene: TRBV7-2
J gene: TRBJ2-1
D gene: -

CDR3 protein: CASSLSTRIGQGHTGELFF
CDR3 DNA: TGTGCCAGCAGTTTATCAACCCGGATTGGACAGGGTCATACCGGGGAGCTGTTTTTT
clone size: -
V gene: TRBV27
J gene: TRBJ2-2
D gene: TRBD1

CDR3 protein: CASSLWGQGRTGELFF
CDR3 DNA: TGTGCCAGCAGTTTATGGGGACAGGGGAGGACCGGGGAGCTGTTTTTT
clone size: -
V gene: TRBV27
J gene: TRBJ2-2
D gene: TRBD1

CDR3 protein: CASSLALAGTAYNSPLHF
CDR3 DNA: TGTGCCAGCAGCTTAGCATTGGCCGGAACAGCCTATAATTCACCCCTCCACTTT
clone size: -
V gene: TRBV7-9
J gene: TRBJ1-6
D gene: -

CDR3 protein: CAWSREDGHEQFF
CDR3 DNA: TGTGCCTGGAGCAGGGAAGATGGGCATGAGCAGTTCTTC
clone size: -
V gene: TRBV30
J gene: TRBJ2-1
D gene: -

CDR3 protein: CASGLVPWGQGTTEAFF
CDR3 DNA: TGTGCTAGTGGTTTGGTACCGTGGGGACAGGGGACCACTGAAGCTTTCTTT
clone size: -
V gene: TRBV12-5
J gene: TRBJ1-1
D gene: TRBD1

CDR3 protein: CASSPRAPGDTEAFF
CDR3 DNA: TGTGCCAGCTCACCGCGGGCTCCGGGGGACACTGAAGCTTTCTTT
clone size: -
V gene: TRBV18
J gene: TRBJ1-1
D gene: -

CDR3 protein: CASSLELSQGTEAFF
CDR3 DNA: TGCGCCAGCAGCTTGGAACTCAGTCAGGGCACTGAAGCTTTCTTT
clone size: once
V gene: TRBV5-1
J gene: TRBJ1-1
D gene: -

CDR3 protein: CASSPGQVYGYTF
CDR3 DNA: TGTGCCAGCAGTCCGGGACAGGTCTATGGCTACACCTTC
clone size: -
V gene: TRBV16
J gene: TRBJ1-2
D gene: TRBD1

CDR3 protein: CATSDPVRGFYGYTF
CDR3 DNA: TGTGCCACCAGTGATCCGGTGCGAGGGTTCTATGGCTACACCTTC
clone size: -
V gene: TRBV24-1
J gene: TRBJ1-2
D gene: -

CDR3 protein: CASSYLTANYGYTF
CDR3 DNA: TGTGCCAGCAGTTATCTCACAGCTAACTATGGCTACACCTTC
clone size: once
V gene: TRBV6-2/TRBV6-3
J gene: TRBJ1-2
D gene: -

CDR3 protein: CASSPGQGIPKTYEQYF
CDR3 DNA: TGTGCCAGCAGTCCCGGACAGGGCATCCCGAAGACCTACGAGCAGTACTTC
clone size: -
V gene: TRBV28
J gene: TRBJ2-7
D gene: TRBD1

CDR3 protein: CASRLGSTRVDEQFF
CDR3 DNA: TGTGCCAGTCGGCTGGGGAGTACGAGGGTAGATGAGCAGTTCTTC
clone size: once
V gene: TRBV19
J gene: TRBJ2-1
D gene: -

CDR3 protein: CASSPVVGLKSSGNTIYF
CDR3 DNA: TGCGCCAGCAGCCCAGTGGTCGGGTTAAAGAGCTCTGGAAACACCATATATTTT
clone size: -
V gene: TRBV5-1
J gene: TRBJ1-3
D gene: -

CDR3 protein: CASRRGLVPSYEQYF
CDR3 DNA: TGTGCCAGCAGAAGAGGACTTGTTCCCTCCTACGAGCAGTACTTC
clone size: few
V gene: TRBV6-5
J gene: TRBJ2-7
D gene: -

CDR3 protein: CATSDGQGRGYTF
CDR3 DNA: TGTGCCACCAGTGACGGACAGGGGAGAGGCTACACCTTC
clone size: -
V gene: TRBV24-1
J gene: TRBJ1-2
D gene: TRBD1

CDR3 protein: CASSPMDRGLFF
CDR3 DNA: TGTGCCAGCAGCCCTATGGACAGGGGGCTGTTTTTT
clone size: once
V gene: TRBV7-9
J gene: TRBJ1-4
D gene: TRBD1

CDR3 protein: CASSPIRDSQYSPLHF
CDR3 DNA: TGTGCCAGTAGTCCTATCCGGGACAGCCAGTATTCACCCCTCCACTTT
clone size: -
V gene: TRBV19
J gene: TRBJ1-6
D gene: TRBD1

CDR3 protein: CASSINPGQKTYEQYF
CDR3 DNA: TGTGCCAGTAGTATAAACCCTGGACAGAAAACCTACGAGCAGTACTTC
clone size: -
V gene: TRBV19
J gene: TRBJ2-7
D gene: -